Only one count was recorded for the clone carrying this TCR beta chain. The sample is drawn from a study of blood T cell repertoires in COVID-19. At the level of the study: Acute and convalescent COVID-19 specimens originated in the United States, Italy and Spain. From T cells, B-cell-depleted T cells, or PBMCs came the material, which was cDNA or gDNA.

Original processing notes: The assay estimated nucleated cells by amplifying reference gene primers. TCRdb's copy holds only in-frame clones and misses some; the assay was immunoSEQ multiplex PCR. That table supplies the V and J calls and clone size; D and trimming were determined from the DNA. There are roughly 250,000 clones in the sample; over 80% occur only once, and 1.5% lies in the top ten. V lost 6 bases and J lost 3; bases outside the gene matches: 10. The germline CDR1 and CDR2 sequences are SNHLY and FYNNEI. The length of the CDR3 is 16 residues. The sample comprised peripheral blood. This sequence joins TRBV2 and TRBJ2-2; 7 nucleotides match TRBD1. This clonotype was sampled from a woman in her forties who had recovered from COVID-19. CDR3 coding DNA: TGTGCCAGCAGGAGGGGGCTAGCTCGGGACACCGGGGAGCTGTTTTTT. Amino acid sequence: CASRRGLARDTGELFF.